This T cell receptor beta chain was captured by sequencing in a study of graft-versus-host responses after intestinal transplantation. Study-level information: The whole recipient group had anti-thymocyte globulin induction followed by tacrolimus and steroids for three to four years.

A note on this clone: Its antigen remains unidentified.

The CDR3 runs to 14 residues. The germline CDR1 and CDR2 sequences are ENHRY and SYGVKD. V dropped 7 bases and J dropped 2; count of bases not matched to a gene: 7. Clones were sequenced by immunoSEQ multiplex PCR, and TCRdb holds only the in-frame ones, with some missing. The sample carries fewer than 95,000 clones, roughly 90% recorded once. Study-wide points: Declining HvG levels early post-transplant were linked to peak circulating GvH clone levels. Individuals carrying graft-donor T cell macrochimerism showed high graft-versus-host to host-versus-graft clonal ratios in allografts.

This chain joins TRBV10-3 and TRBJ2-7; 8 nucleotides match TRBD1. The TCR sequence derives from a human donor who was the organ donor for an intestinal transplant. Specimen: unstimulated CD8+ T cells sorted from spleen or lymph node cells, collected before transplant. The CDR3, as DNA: TGTGCCATCATGCAGGACAGGGAGGCCTACGAGCAGTACTTC. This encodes CAIMQDREAYEQYF.